A single sample gave rise to the 15 T cell receptor beta chains below, sequenced in a study of blood T cell repertoires in COVID-19. Data came from immunoSEQ multiplex PCR; TCRdb stores just in-frame clones and leaves some out. The table shows 130,000 or so clones, with about 86% occurring only once. Material for sequencing was PBMCs or T cells enriched from blood (not recorded which). These receptors came from a man in his forties with acute COVID-19.

CDR3 loop: CASSLRGGGVTGELFF. The CDR3 coding sequence is TGCGCCAGCAGCTTGAGGGGCGGGGGAGTAACCGGGGAGCTGTTTTTT. The gene calls are TRBV5-1 and TRBJ2-2; TRBD2 aligns across 7 bases. CDR1 SGHRS and CDR2 YFSETQ come from the germline V gene. The CDR3 runs to 16 residues. Trimming took 1 base from V and 5 from J; bases not matched to a gene: 8.

The J gene is TRBJ2-1, the V gene TRBV5-1; TRBD2 aligns across 9 bases. The V gene's germline CDR1 is SGHRS and CDR2 YFSETQ. The junction had 8 bases not matched to a gene; V was cut back by 2 bases and J by 5 bases. This CDR3 contains 16 residues. The CDR3 spells CASSFLPGTSHNEQFF. CDR3 DNA sequence: TGCGCCAGCAGCTTTTTACCCGGGACTAGCCACAATGAGCAGTTCTTC.

The count of this clone is one. The chain links TRBV4-1 to TRBJ2-7; the match to TRBD2 covers 10 bases. CDR1 and CDR2 from the germline V gene are MGHRA and YSYEKL. This CDR3 comprises 14 residues. J lost 5 bases, V lost 4 bases, and 5 bases had no gene match. CDR3 in amino acids: CASSLGAGGNEQYF. CDR3 DNA: TGCGCCAGCAGCCTAGGAGCGGGAGGGAACGAGCAGTACTTC.

The V call is TRBV27, the J call TRBJ1-5, with 7 bases identical to TRBD1. Trimming removed 8 bases from V and 0 bases from J; junction bases left unmatched: 4. The CDR3 consists of 14 residues. The V gene's germline CDR1 is MNHEY and CDR2 SMNVEV (reference sequence). The CDR3 is CASRGQTSNQPQHF. CDR3 DNA sequence: TGTGCCAGCCGGGGACAGACTAGCAATCAGCCCCAGCATTTT.

The chain joins TRBV27 to TRBJ1-6, with D perhaps TRBD1 (5 bases). From germline, CDR1 is MNHEY and CDR2 SMNVEV (reference sequence). Between the trimmed V and J ends, which lost 0 bases and 4 bases, there was a span of 7 bases. The CDR3 contains 15 residues. In DNA, the CDR3 is TGTGCCAGCAGTTTATCGGGACTTTATAATTCACCCCTCCACTTT. Translation gives CASSLSGLYNSPLHF.

V gene TRBV20-1 combines with J gene TRBJ2-7; TRBD1 or TRBD2 may be the D gene (6 bases each). The CDR3 contains 15 residues. Germline V gene data show CDR1 as DFQATT and CDR2 as SNEGSKA (reference sequence). Trimming stripped 3 bases from V and 2 bases from J, with 17 bases between. The CDR3 here is CSASGGGTVTYEQYF. The CDR3 DNA reads as TGCAGTGCTAGTGGGGGCGGGACGGTTACCTACGAGCAGTACTTC.

The V call is TRBV11-2, the J call TRBJ1-6; the match to TRBD1 covers 7 bases. CDR1 SGHAT and CDR2 FQNNGV come from the germline V gene. The CDR3 has 17 amino acids. V shed 1 base and J 14 bases; nucleotides not matched to a gene: 17. This CDR3 is CASSLVRTGNLRETLHF. The CDR3 DNA reads as TGTGCCAGCAGCTTAGTCCGGACAGGCAATCTCCGGGAAACCCTCCACTTT.

The rearrangement joins TRBV6-5 to TRBJ1-1, with 12 bases fitting TRBD1. Looked up from germline, CDR1 is MNHEY and CDR2 is SVGAGI. The CDR3 has 15 residues. Trimming cost V 5 bases and J 6 bases; bases outside gene matches: 7. CDR3 residues: CASSTTGTGGSEAFF. CDR3 coding DNA: TGTGCCAGCAGTACAACCGGGACAGGGGGCTCTGAAGCTTTCTTT.

The genes are TRBV5-1 and TRBJ2-5; tentatively, D is TRBD1 (6 bases). Trimming shortened V by 4 bases and J by 3 bases, and 13 bases separated the two germline ends. The CDR3 covers 14 residues. CDR1 SGHRS and CDR2 YFSETQ come from the germline V gene. The CDR3 protein is CASSLTGIEETQYF. Written as DNA, the CDR3 is TGCGCCAGCAGCCTGACAGGTATTGAAGAGACCCAGTACTTC.

The J gene is TRBJ2-7, the V gene TRBV7-9, with 7 bases fitting TRBD1. CDR1 is SEHNR and CDR2 is FQNEAQ in the germline V gene (reference sequence). Unmatched junction bases numbered 7, after V lost 5 bases and J lost 0 bases. This CDR3 has 15 residues. In nucleotides, the CDR3 is TGTGCCAGCAGCGAAACCAGGGACAGCTCCTACGAGCAGTACTTC. Translated: CASSETRDSSYEQYF.

This clone came up a few times. The chain combines TRBV2 with TRBJ2-1; no definite D call. The V gene's germline CDR1 is SNHLY and CDR2 FYNNEI. This CDR3 is 12 amino acids long. V lost 1 base and J 6 bases, leaving 4 bases between the germline ends. Here the CDR3 DNA reads TGTGCCAGCAGTGAAGAGCCCAATGAGCAGTTCTTC. Encoded protein: CASSEEPNEQFF.

J is TRBJ2-1 and V is TRBV29-1; D possibly corresponds to TRBD2 (5 bases). Germline assignment: CDR1 SQVTM and CDR2 ANQGSEA. The CDR3 covers 14 residues. Trimming left V 0 bases short and J 8 bases short, with 14 bases between. The CDR3 nucleotides are TGCAGCGTTGAAGATAGAGGGTCGTCCGATGAGCAGTTCTTC. Translated: CSVEDRGSSDEQFF.

The V gene is TRBV7-3, the J gene TRBJ2-3; D is unclear. CDR1 is SGHTA and CDR2 is FQGTGA in the germline V gene. This CDR3 region has 13 residues. V was shortened by 6 bases and J by 5 bases, with 12 bases between the two germline ends. The CDR3 reads CASSPNSEDTQYF. The DNA for the CDR3 is TGTGCCAGCAGTCCTAATAGTGAAGATACGCAGTATTTT.

In DNA, the CDR3 is TGTGCCACCAGCCAGACCAGACAGCTAGTGGGTAGCAATCAGCCCCAGCATTTT. Its translation is CATSQTRQLVGSNQPQHF. The rearrangement links TRBV15 to TRBJ1-5; D is perhaps TRBD1 (5 bases). This CDR3 is built from 18 residues. V was shortened by 5 bases and J by 0 bases, with 20 bases between the two germline ends. Germline assignment: CDR1 LNHNV and CDR2 YYDKDF (reference sequence).

The chain combines TRBV3-1 (or the pseudogene TRBV3-2) with TRBJ1-4; 7 nucleotides match TRBD1. The CDR3 loop spans 16 amino acids. CDR1 LGHDT and CDR2 YNNKEL come from the germline V gene (reference sequence). V dropped 4 bases and J dropped 2; count of bases not matched to a gene: 7. The CDR3 nucleotides read TGTGCCAGCAGCCCAGGGGGGATATCGACTAATGAAAAACTGTTTTTT. It translates to CASSPGGISTNEKLFF.